Sequencing of this TCR beta chain was carried out in a study of spatial heterogeneity in lung cancer (dated by TCRdb to the late 2010s). Broadly, across the study: Beta-chain transcripts were consistently detected in greater numbers than alpha-chain transcripts, which likely reflected higher beta-chain transcript abundance. In the raw uncorrected reads, each unique combination of TCR and UMI appeared more than ten times on average. TCR alpha and beta repertoires were quantitatively compared across multiple tumor regions, matched nontumor lung and blood in non-small cell lung cancer. TCR repertoire features were related to nonsynonymous mutation counts determined by whole-exome sequencing of tumor tissue. Both alpha and beta chains were TCR-sequenced in samples taken at surgery, namely 220 tumor regions, around 70 matched nontumor lung samples and roughly 56 PBMC samples.

Library construction relied on 5' RACE. Instrument on record: NextSeq 500. The TCR library protocol attached a unique molecular identifier to each TCR cDNA molecule to allow correction of PCR and sequencing errors. In the authors' own workflow: Decombinator tools were used for TCR identification, UMI-based error correction and CDR3 extraction. TCRs above a frequency of 2 per 1,000, corresponding to the top 1% of the tumor frequency distribution, were defined as expanded. Renyi diversity was computed with the R vegan package after each repertoire had been subsampled 100 times to 5,000 TCRs. To build CDR3 similarity networks, amino acid triplet string-kernel similarity was used, and CDR3s were connected when their pairwise similarity was above 0.82. TCRdb reprocessed the public reads (quality trimming at Q25 with fastp, clone calling with MiXCR) and kept in-frame beta chains. A single entry per CDR3 protein holds the most common genes and DNA from its merged rows. The V and J calls and clone size are TCRdb's, not the authors'. This sample holds fewer than 7,000 distinct CDR3 sequences; around an eighth were observed only once. The ten biggest clones cover around 20% of the sample.

This specimen's time point label, per the study, means: sample taken at primary tumor resection. Donors were some 67 patients with early-stage, untreated non-small cell lung cancer from the lung TRACERx cohort. Whole RNA extracted from tumor and nontumor lung tissue, or from cryopreserved PBMC samples, was used for TCR sequencing without cell sorting. A patient was chosen for TCR sequencing only when enough RNA was available from at least two tumor regions. Before being selected, tumor and adjacent nontumor lung specimens were reviewed by a lung pathologist. This clonotype is considered medium-sized (0.01 to 0.1%). Its antigen remains undetermined. Base qualities are not at hand, and no much larger clone is one base apart. The investigation overall reported the following: Additional single-cell paired TCR alpha and beta sequencing was considered necessary to confirm, at a functional level, the hypothesis that regional TCRs recognize regional mutations.

Trimming takes 6 bases from V and 2 bases from J, and the germline ends sit 10 bases apart. The cysteine opens and the phenylalanine closes a CDR3 of 13 amino acids. CDR3 DNA only is kept here, 39 bases in frame from base 1. The TCR sequence derives from a female donor with early-stage non-small cell lung cancer. The sequence links TRBV12-3 or TRBV12-4 to TRBJ1-2; TRBD1 is possibly the D segment (6 matching bases). The sample was normal lung tissue next to the tumor, taken at surgery. The CDR3 reads CASSLGQNYGYTF. The DNA sequence is as follows: TGTGCCAGCAGCCTAGGACAGAACTATGGCTACACCTTC.